This T cell receptor beta chain stems from a study of T-cell reconstitution after alpha-beta-depleted transplantation in children. General study findings and limits: Diversity and T-cell counts at one year after transplant derived mostly from new T cells. The origin of alpha-beta T cells about two months after transplant was reportedly several hundred expanded graft clones. Certain patients had high TCRbeta diversity at day 60, and it came from recipient T cells and thymic progenitors that survived.

As for this clonotype: What it recognizes is unknown.

Looked up from germline, CDR1 is MDHEN and CDR2 is SYDVKM. The CDR3 has 15 residues. V was trimmed by 5 bases and J by 3 bases, leaving 14 bases between them. The library targeted TCRbeta and was prepared with unique molecular identifiers. TCRdb recomputed calls from the PCR reads with MiXCR, one row per CDR3 protein. Of about 20,000 distinct CDR3 sequences in the sample, 10% to 15% were seen once. This TCR derives from a female patient between 2 and 10 years old who had a stem cell transplant for congenital amegakaryocytic thrombocytopenia, so the T cells may come from the graft donor. The V call is TRBV28, the J call TRBJ2-1; D gene unclear. This specimen consisted of PBMCs, mostly from graft donor cells, obtained 60 days after TCRalphabeta/CD19-depleted stem cell transplant. CDR3 region: CASSEIFGGYNEQFF. The CDR3 DNA follows: TGTGCCAGCAGTGAGATATTCGGCGGCTACAATGAGCAGTTCTTC.